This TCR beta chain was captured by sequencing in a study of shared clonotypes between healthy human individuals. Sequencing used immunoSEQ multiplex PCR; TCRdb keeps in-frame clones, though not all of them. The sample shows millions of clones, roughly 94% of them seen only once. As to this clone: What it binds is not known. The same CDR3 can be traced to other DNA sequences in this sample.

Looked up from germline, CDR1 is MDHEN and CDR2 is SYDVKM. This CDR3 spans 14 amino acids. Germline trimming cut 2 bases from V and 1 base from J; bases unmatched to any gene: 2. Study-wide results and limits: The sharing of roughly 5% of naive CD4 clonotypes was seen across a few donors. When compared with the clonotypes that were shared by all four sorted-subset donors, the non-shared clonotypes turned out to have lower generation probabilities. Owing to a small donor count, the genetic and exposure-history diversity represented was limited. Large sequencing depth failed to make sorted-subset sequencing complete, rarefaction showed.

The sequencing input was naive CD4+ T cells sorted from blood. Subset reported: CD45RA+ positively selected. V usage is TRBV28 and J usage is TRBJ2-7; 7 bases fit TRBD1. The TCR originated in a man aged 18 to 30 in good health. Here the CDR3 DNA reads TGTGCCAGCAGTTTAGAGACAGGGTCCTACGAGCAGTACTTC. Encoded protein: CASSLETGSYEQYF.